Listed here are 24 T cell receptor beta chains from one sample, sequenced in a study of blood T cell repertoires in COVID-19. TCRdb keeps only in-frame clones here, not all; method: immunoSEQ multiplex PCR. The table has 55,000 to 80,000 clones, around 90% seen once. Source material: peripheral blood. The receptors here all came from a human donor in a cohort sampled during active COVID-19.

The chain couples TRBV6-5 to TRBJ2-7; TRBD2 might be the D (5 bases). Germline CDR1 is MNHEY and CDR2 is SVGAGI. Deletions cut 7 bases from V and 4 bases from J, with 11 bases between. The CDR3 loop spans 12 amino acids. In nucleotides, the CDR3 is TGTGCCAGCATCAGGACTCTGTACGAGCAGTACTTC. Residues: CASIRTLYEQYF.

V usage is TRBV6-5 and J usage is TRBJ2-5; TRBD1 matches 7 bases. This CDR3 is built from 13 residues. The trim removed 5 bases at V and 4 bases at J, leaving 4 bases unmatched. CDR1 is MNHEY, CDR2 SVGAGI, per germline. CDR3 protein: CASSRDSRETQYF. The CDR3, as DNA: TGTGCCAGCAGTCGGGACAGCCGAGAGACCCAGTACTTC.

The gene calls are TRBV4-1 and TRBJ2-5, with a possible D match to TRBD2 (6 bases). The ends were cut back, 0 bases at V and 6 bases at J, with 23 bases in the middle. This CDR3 has 18 amino acids. Per the germline V gene, CDR1 is MGHRA and CDR2 is YSYEKL. The CDR3 region has the DNA TGCGCCAGCAGCCAAGAGGGAGCGGGTGGTGGCGCTAGGAAGACCCAGTACTTC. Translation gives CASSQEGAGGGARKTQYF.

The V and J genes are TRBV4-2 and TRBJ1-4; D is unclear. Germline CDR1 reads LGHNA; CDR2 reads YNFKEQ. This CDR3 comprises 16 residues. Trimming stripped 4 bases from V and 3 bases from J, with 15 bases between. The CDR3 DNA is TGTGCCAGCAGCCGGACTGAACGAACATCTAATGAAAAACTGTTTTTT. Translation: CASSRTERTSNEKLFF.

This chain connects TRBV27 to TRBJ2-1; 10 bases align to TRBD2. The V and J ends lost 7 bases and 6 bases, in that order; junction bases with no gene match: 9. Looked up from germline, CDR1 is MNHEY and CDR2 is SMNVEV (reference sequence). CDR3 length: 15 residues. CDR3 region: CASTIAGGRTNEQFF. The CDR3 DNA reads TGTGCCAGCACCATAGCGGGAGGCCGGACCAATGAGCAGTTCTTC.

The V and J genes are TRBV19 and TRBJ1-1, with 10 bases identical to TRBD1. This CDR3 is built from 16 residues. The V gene's germline CDR1 is LNHDA and CDR2 SQIVND (reference sequence). The J segment lost 5 bases and the V segment lost 3 bases, leaving 9 bases of the junction unmatched. The CDR3 spells CASSIRKTGGRTEAFF. The CDR3 bases are TGTGCCAGTAGTATCCGAAAGACAGGGGGCCGTACTGAAGCTTTCTTT.

This chain links TRBV28 with TRBJ1-3; D is ambiguous. CDR1 MDHEN and CDR2 SYDVKM come from the germline V gene. This CDR3 region has 14 residues. V was shortened by 5 bases and J by 0 bases, with 8 bases between the two germline ends. The CDR3 region is CASSPHVSGNTIYF. In DNA form, the CDR3 reads TGTGCCAGCAGTCCACATGTCTCTGGAAACACCATATATTTT.

The chain recombines TRBV13 with TRBJ1-4; 9 bases are shared with TRBD1. CDR1 and CDR2 from the germline V gene are PRHDT and FYEKMQ (reference sequence). CDR3 length equals 15 residues. The J segment lost 5 bases and the V segment lost 0 bases, leaving 1 base of the junction unmatched. In DNA, the CDR3 is TGTGCCAGCAGCTTAGGCGGGACAGGGAATGAAAAACTGTTTTTT. Its protein product is CASSLGGTGNEKLFF.

The chain recombines TRBV11-3 with TRBJ2-3; 7 bases match TRBD2. CDR1 SGHNT and CDR2 YENEEA come from the germline V gene. With V trimmed by 0 bases and J by 6 bases, 0 bases remained unmatched. CDR3 length: 13 residues. The CDR3 protein is CASSLEGGDTQYF. DNA of the CDR3: TGTGCCAGCAGCTTAGAGGGGGGGGATACGCAGTATTTT.

The chain is built from TRBV7-6 and TRBJ2-7; the match to TRBD1 covers 9 bases. After removal of 0 bases from V and 2 bases from J, the junction contained 8 bases not matched to a gene. The CDR3 runs 17 residues. Germline-derived CDR1 and CDR2 are SGHVS and FNYEAQ. CDR3 residues: CASSLAPPGQGPYEQYF. For the CDR3, the DNA is TGTGCCAGCAGCTTAGCCCCACCGGGACAGGGACCCTACGAGCAGTACTTC.

The chain recombines TRBV2 with TRBJ1-2; D unclear. CDR1 is SNHLY and CDR2 is FYNNEI in the germline V gene. V lost 5 bases to trimming and J lost 5 bases, with 12 bases between them. The CDR3 totals 13 residues. This CDR3 reads CASSSAAFYGYTF. The DNA for the CDR3 is TGTGCCAGCAGTAGCGCCGCCTTTTATGGCTACACCTTC. Looking up the rest from reference TRBV2 and TRBJ1-2 gives the full variable domain: EPEVTQTPSHQVTQMGQEVILRCVPISNHLYFYWYRQILGQKVEFLVSFYNNEISEKSEIFDDQFSVERPDGSNFTLKIRSTKLEDSAMYFCASSSAAFYGYTFGSGTRLTVV.

The chain couples TRBV14 to TRBJ2-2; D not certain. Germline-derived CDR1 and CDR2 are SGHDN and FVKESK. The CDR3 loop spans 14 amino acids. V was pared by 4 bases and J by 4 bases, with 10 bases between. The CDR3 DNA reads TGTGCCAGCAGCCGAGAACTCATCACCGGGGAGCTGTTTTTT. Protein: CASSRELITGELFF.

V usage is TRBV6-5 and J usage is TRBJ2-1; no definite D call. CDR1 is MNHEY, CDR2 SVGAGI, per germline. The CDR3 covers 12 residues. V was trimmed by 8 bases and J by 4 bases, leaving 9 bases between them. Here the CDR3 reads CASARNYNEQFF. The CDR3 nucleotides read TGTGCCAGCGCGCGGAATTACAATGAGCAGTTCTTC.

This chain joins TRBV6-4 and TRBJ1-1; D remains ambiguous. Trimming took off 9 bases at V and 1 base at J, with 12 bases between the two ends. The germline V gene has CDR1 MRHNA and CDR2 SNTAGT. This CDR3 is 13 amino acids long. The CDR3 sequence is CARSPGTNTEAFF. The DNA of the CDR3 is TGTGCCAGGAGTCCGGGAACGAACACTGAAGCTTTCTTT.

V is TRBV19 and J is TRBJ1-1; 8 bases line up with TRBD1. This CDR3 contains 14 residues. V lost 4 bases to trimming and J lost 4 bases; unmatched junction nucleotides: 5. The germline V gene has CDR1 LNHDA and CDR2 SQIVND (reference sequence). The CDR3 DNA follows: TGTGCCAGTAGTAGACAGGGGCGGACCACTGAAGCTTTCTTT. It translates to CASSRQGRTTEAFF.

The rearrangement links TRBV14 to TRBJ2-7, with 8 bases fitting TRBD1. There are 12 residues in the CDR3. The V gene's germline CDR1 is SGHDN and CDR2 FVKESK. J was trimmed by 12 bases and V by 4 bases; bases with no gene match: 8. The CDR3 DNA is TGTGCCAGCAGCCTGGGACAGGATCTGCGGTACTTC. As protein: CASSLGQDLRYF.

This clone was picked up one time. The chain uses TRBV6-5 and TRBJ2-1, with D perhaps matching TRBD2 (6 bases). The germline V and J ends were trimmed by 2 bases and 5 bases, with 16 bases remaining between them. CDR3 length: 16 residues. Per the germline V gene, CDR1 is MNHEY and CDR2 is SVGAGI. CDR3 nucleotides: TGTGCCAGCAGTTACGCCACTAGCACCCCCAACAATGAGCAGTTCTTC. This codes for CASSYATSTPNNEQFF.

This clone has just one count. CDR3 DNA sequence: TGTGCCACCAGGGCCAGGTATAGCGGGACCACCGGGGAGCTGTTTTTT. Protein: CATRARYSGTTGELFF. The chain recombines TRBV24-1 with TRBJ2-2; 8 bases agree with TRBD2. The V gene's germline CDR1 is KGHDR and CDR2 SFDVKD. Unmatched junction bases numbered 10, after V lost 7 bases and J lost 4 bases. The CDR3 has 16 residues.

This chain connects TRBV5-5 to TRBJ2-3; 7 bases line up with TRBD2. Germline V gene data show CDR1 as SGHKS and CDR2 as YYEKEE (reference sequence). Trimming at V came to 6 bases and at J to 0 bases, leaving 10 bases not matched to a gene. This CDR3 is built from 16 residues. The CDR3 bases are TGTGCCAGCATCAAAGGGACTACTGCTAGCACAGATACGCAGTATTTT. Translating it yields CASIKGTTASTDTQYF.

This clone was found once. The J gene is TRBJ1-2, the V gene TRBV19; unclear D gene. This CDR3 spans 13 amino acids. V was trimmed by 5 bases and J by 4 bases, leaving 11 bases between them. Per the germline V gene, CDR1 is LNHDA and CDR2 is SQIVND (reference sequence). The CDR3 DNA follows: TGTGCCAGTAGTGCGGGAGCGGCCTATGGCTACACCTTC. Protein: CASSAGAAYGYTF.

The chain is built from TRBV7-2 and TRBJ2-1; TRBD1 matches at 11 bases. The CDR3 length is 15 residues. The germline CDR1 and CDR2 sequences are SGHTA and FQGNSA. After removal of 4 bases from V and 7 bases from J, the junction contained 6 bases not matched to a gene. For the CDR3, the DNA is TGTGCCAGCAGCTACGCCGGGACAGGGGGTAATGAGCAGTTCTTC. Translated: CASSYAGTGGNEQFF. The variable domain in full, completed from reference TRBV7-2 and TRBJ2-1, reads GAGVSQSPSNKVTEKGKDVELRCDPISGHTALYWYRQSLGQGLEFLIYFQGNSAPDKSGLPSDRFSAERTGGSVSTLTIQRTQQEDSAVYLCASSYAGTGGNEQFFGPGTRLTVL.

The genes are TRBV24-1 and TRBJ1-1; D remains ambiguous. V was trimmed by 3 bases and J by 10 bases, leaving 11 bases between them. Germline V gives CDR1 KGHDR, CDR2 SFDVKD. The CDR3 consists of 12 residues. CDR3 in amino acids: CATSDRSGIAFF. CDR3 DNA: TGTGCCACCAGTGATCGATCCGGTATAGCTTTCTTT.

The rearrangement links TRBV28 to TRBJ1-5, with D perhaps matching TRBD1 (6 bases). Germline V gives CDR1 MDHEN, CDR2 SYDVKM. The CDR3 loop spans 15 amino acids. Trimming took 5 bases from V and 7 from J, leaving 18 bases between them. The CDR3 sequence is CASSPWTVRGQPQHF. Written as DNA, the CDR3 is TGTGCCAGCAGTCCGTGGACTGTCAGGGGACAGCCCCAGCATTTT.

J is TRBJ1-4 and V is TRBV4-2, with D maybe TRBD1 (6 bases). The CDR3 totals 14 residues. Germline V gene sequence: CDR1 LGHNA, CDR2 YNFKEQ. Between the trimmed V and J ends, which lost 4 bases and 5 bases, there was a span of 11 bases. The CDR3 is CASSPGDINEKLFF. In DNA, the CDR3 is TGTGCCAGCAGCCCCGGGGACATAAATGAAAAACTGTTTTTT.